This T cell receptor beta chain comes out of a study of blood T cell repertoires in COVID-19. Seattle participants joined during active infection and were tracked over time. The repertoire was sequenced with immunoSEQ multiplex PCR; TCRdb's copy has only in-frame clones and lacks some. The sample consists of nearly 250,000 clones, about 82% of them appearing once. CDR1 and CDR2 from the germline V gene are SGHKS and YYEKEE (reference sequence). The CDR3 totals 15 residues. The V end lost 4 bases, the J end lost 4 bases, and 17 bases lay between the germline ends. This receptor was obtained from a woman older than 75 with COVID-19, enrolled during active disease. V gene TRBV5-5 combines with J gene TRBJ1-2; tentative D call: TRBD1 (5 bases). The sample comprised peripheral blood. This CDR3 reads CASSVGTAFGYGYTF. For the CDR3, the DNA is TGTGCCAGCAGCGTGGGGACTGCTTTTGGCTATGGCTACACCTTC.